The source of this T cell receptor (beta chain) is a study of blood T cell repertoires in COVID-19. Profiled with immunoSEQ multiplex PCR; TCRdb holds only in-frame clones, not every one. Found here are 200,000 or so clones, about 87% of them singletons; the top ten hold roughly 2.5%. The ends lost 2 bases at V and 3 bases at J; junction bases unmatched: 2. This CDR3 spans 15 amino acids. Germline values: CDR1 SGHTA, CDR2 FQGNSA. Input material: PBMCs or T cells enriched from blood (not recorded which). The TCR was taken from a woman aged 40 to 50 with acute COVID-19. The chain combines TRBV7-2 with TRBJ2-1; 9 bases map to TRBD1. CDR3 sequence (DNA): TGTGCCAGCAGCTTAACAGGGGGCGTCTACAATGAGCAGTTCTTC. Amino acid sequence: CASSLTGGVYNEQFF.